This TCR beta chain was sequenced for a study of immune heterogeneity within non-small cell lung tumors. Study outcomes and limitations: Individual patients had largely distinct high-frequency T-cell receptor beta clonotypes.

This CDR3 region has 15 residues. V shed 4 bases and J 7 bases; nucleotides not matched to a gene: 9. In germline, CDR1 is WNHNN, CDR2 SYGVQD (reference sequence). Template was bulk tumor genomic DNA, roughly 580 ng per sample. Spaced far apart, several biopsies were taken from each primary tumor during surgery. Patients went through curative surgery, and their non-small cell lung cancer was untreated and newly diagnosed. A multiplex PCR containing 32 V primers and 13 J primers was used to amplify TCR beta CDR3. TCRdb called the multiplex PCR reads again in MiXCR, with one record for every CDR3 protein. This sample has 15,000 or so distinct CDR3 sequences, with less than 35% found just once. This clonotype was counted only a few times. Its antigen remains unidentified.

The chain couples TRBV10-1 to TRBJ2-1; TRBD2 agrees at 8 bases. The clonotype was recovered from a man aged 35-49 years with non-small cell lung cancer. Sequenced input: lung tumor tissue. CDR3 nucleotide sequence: TGCGCCAGCAGTGCTTTAGCGGGGCTCGGTAATGAGCAGTTCTTC. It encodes CASSALAGLGNEQFF.